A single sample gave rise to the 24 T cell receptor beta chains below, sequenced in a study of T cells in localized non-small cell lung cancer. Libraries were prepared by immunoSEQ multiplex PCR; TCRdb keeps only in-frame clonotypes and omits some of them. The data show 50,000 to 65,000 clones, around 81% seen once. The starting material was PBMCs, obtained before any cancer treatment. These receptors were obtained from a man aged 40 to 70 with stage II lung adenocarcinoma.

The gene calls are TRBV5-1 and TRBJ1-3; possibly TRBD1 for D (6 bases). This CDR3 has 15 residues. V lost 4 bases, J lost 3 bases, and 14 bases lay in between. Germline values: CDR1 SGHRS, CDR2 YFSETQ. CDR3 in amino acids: CASSTGDNNGNTIYF. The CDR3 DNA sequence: TGCGCCAGCAGCACCGGGGACAACAATGGAAACACCATATATTTT. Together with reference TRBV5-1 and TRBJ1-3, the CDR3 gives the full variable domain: KAGVTQTPRYLIKTRGQQVTLSCSPISGHRSVSWYQQTPGQGLQFLFEYFSETQRNKGNFPGRFSGRQFSNSRSEMNVSTLELGDSALYLCASSTGDNNGNTIYFGEGSWLTVV.

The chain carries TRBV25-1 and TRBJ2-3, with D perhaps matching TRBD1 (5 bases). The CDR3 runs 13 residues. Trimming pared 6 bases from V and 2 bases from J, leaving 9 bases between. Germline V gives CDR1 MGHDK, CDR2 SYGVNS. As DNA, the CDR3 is TGTGCCAGCAGGGGGCTGGTCACAGATACGCAGTATTTT. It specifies CASRGLVTDTQYF.

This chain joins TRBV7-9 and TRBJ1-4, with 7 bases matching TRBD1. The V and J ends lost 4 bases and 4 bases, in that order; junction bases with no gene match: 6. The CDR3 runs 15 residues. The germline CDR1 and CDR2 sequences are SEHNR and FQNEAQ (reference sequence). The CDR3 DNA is TGTGCCAGCAGCTCGCAGGGGGGCGATAATGAAAAACTGTTTTTT. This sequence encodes CASSSQGGDNEKLFF.

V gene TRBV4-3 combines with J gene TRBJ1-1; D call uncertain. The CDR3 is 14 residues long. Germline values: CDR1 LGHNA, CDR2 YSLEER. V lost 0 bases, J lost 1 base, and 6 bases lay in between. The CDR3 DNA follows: TGCGCCAGCAGCCAAGAGGCAGGGAACACTGAAGCTTTCTTT. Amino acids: CASSQEAGNTEAFF.

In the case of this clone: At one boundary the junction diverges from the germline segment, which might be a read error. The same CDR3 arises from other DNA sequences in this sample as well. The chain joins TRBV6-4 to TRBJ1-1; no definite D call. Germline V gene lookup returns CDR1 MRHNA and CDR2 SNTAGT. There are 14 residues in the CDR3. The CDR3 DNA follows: TGTGCCAGCAGTGATACGTCGAGAGGCACTGAGGCTTTCTTT. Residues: CASSDTSRGTEAFF.

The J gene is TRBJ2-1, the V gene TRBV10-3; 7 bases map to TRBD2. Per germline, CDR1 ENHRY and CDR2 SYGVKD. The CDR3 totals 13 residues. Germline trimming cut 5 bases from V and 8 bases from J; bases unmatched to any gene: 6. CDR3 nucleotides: TGTGCCATCAGTCTGACTAGCAGGGATGAGCAGTTCTTC. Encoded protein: CAISLTSRDEQFF.

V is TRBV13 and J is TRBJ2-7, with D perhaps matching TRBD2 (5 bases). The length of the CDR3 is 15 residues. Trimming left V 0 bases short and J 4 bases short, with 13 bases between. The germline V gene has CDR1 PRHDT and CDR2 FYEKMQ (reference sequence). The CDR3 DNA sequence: TGTGCCAGCAGCTTAGGGTCTAGCTTCTCTTACGAGCAGTACTTC. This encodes CASSLGSSFSYEQYF.

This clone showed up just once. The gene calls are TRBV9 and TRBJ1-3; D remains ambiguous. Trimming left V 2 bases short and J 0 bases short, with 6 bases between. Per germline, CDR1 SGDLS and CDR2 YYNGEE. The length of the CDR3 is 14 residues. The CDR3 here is CASSVRYSGNTIYF. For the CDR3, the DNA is TGTGCCAGCAGCGTCAGGTACTCTGGAAACACCATATATTTT.

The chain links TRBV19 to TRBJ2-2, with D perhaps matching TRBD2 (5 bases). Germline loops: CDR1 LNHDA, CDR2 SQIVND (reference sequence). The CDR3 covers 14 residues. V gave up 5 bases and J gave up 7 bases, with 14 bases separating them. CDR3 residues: CASSVAQAGGELFF. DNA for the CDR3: TGTGCCAGTAGTGTCGCCCAGGCGGGCGGGGAGCTGTTTTTT.

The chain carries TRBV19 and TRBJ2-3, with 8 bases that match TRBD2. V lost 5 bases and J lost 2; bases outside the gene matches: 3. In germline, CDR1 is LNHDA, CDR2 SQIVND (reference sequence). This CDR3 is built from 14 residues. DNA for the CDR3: TGTGCCAGTAGTTCGGGAGGGAACACAGATACGCAGTATTTT. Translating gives CASSSGGNTDTQYF.

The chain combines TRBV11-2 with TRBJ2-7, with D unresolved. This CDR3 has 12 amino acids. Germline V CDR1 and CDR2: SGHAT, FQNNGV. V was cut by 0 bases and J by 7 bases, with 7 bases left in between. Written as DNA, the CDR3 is TGTGCCAGCAGCTTAGATCTGGGGGAGCAGTACTTC. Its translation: CASSLDLGEQYF.

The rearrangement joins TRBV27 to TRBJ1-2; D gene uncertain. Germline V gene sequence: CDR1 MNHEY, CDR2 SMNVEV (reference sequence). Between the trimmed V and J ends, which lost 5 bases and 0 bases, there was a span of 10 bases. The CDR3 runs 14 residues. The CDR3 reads CASSPSGTNYGYTF. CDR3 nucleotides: TGTGCCAGCAGTCCCTCGGGGACTAACTATGGCTACACCTTC.

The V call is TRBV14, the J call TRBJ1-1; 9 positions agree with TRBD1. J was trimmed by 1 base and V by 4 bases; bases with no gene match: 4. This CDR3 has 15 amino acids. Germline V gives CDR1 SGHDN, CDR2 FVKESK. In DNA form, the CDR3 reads TGTGCCAGCAGCCTACAGGGGGCGAAGAACACTGAAGCTTTCTTT. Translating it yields CASSLQGAKNTEAFF.

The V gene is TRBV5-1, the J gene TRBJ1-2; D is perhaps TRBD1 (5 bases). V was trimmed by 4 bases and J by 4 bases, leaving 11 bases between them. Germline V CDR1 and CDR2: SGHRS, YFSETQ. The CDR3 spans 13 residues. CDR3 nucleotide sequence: TGCGCCAGCAGCCCGGACACCCTCTATGGCTACACCTTC. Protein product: CASSPDTLYGYTF.

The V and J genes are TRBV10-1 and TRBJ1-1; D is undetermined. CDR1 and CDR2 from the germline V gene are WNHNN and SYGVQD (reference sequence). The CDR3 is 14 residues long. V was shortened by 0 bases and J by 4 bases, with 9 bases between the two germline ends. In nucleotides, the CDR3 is TGCGCCAGCAGTGAGTCTACCGAGAGCACTGAAGCTTTCTTT. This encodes CASSESTESTEAFF.

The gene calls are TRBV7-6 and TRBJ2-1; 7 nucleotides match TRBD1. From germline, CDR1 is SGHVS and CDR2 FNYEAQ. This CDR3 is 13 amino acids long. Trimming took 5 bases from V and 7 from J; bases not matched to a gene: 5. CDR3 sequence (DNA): TGTGCCAGCAGCCCCGACAGGGAAAATGAGCAGTTCTTC. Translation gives CASSPDRENEQFF.

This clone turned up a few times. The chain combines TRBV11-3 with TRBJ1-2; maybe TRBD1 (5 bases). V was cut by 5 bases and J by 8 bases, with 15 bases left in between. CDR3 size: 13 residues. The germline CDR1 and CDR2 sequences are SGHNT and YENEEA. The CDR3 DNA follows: TGTGCCAGCAGCACACTTAGAGGGGTAGGCTACACCTTC. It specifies CASSTLRGVGYTF.

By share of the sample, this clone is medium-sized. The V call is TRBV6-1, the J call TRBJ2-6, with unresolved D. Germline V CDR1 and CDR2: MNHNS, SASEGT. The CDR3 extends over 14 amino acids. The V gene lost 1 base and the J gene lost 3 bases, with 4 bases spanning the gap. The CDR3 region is CASSEGNGANVLTF. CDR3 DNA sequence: TGTGCCAGCAGTGAAGGAAATGGGGCCAACGTCCTGACTTTC.

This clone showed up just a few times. The CDR3 nucleotides read TGCAGCGTTGCCCAGATTACTGAAGCTTTCTTT. Protein sequence: CSVAQITEAFF. The V call is TRBV29-1, the J call TRBJ1-1, with D hard to call. Germline V gene data show CDR1 as SQVTM and CDR2 as ANQGSEA. The CDR3 extends over 11 amino acids. The germline V and J ends were trimmed by 4 bases and 5 bases, with 8 bases remaining between them. Full variable domain (outside the CDR3, taken from reference TRBV29-1 and TRBJ1-1): SAVISQKPSRDICQRGTSLTIQCQVDSQVTMMFWYRQQPGQSLTLIATANQGSEATYESGFVIDKFPISRPNLTFSTLTVSNMSPEDSSIYLCSVAQITEAFFGQGTRLTVV.

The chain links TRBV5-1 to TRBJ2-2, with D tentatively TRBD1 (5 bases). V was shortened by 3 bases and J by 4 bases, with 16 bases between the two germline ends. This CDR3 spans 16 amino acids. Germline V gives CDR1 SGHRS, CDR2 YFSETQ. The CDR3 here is CASSSDSPTGTGELFF. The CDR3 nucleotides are TGCGCCAGCAGCTCAGACAGCCCAACGGGCACCGGGGAGCTGTTTTTT.

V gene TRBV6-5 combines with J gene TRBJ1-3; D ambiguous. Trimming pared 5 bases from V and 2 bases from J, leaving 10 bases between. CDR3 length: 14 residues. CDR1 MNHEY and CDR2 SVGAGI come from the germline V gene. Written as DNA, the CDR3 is TGTGCCAGCAGTCCGGCCTCGCCTGGAAACACCATATATTTT. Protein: CASSPASPGNTIYF.

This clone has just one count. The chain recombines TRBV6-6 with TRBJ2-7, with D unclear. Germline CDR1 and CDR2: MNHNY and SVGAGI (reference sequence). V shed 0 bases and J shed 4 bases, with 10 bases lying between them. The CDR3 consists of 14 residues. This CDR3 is CASSYSPSGYEQYF. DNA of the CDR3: TGTGCCAGCAGTTACTCCCCCTCCGGATACGAGCAGTACTTC.

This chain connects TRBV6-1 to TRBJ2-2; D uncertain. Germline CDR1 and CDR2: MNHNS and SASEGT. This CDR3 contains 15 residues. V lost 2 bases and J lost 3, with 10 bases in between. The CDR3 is CASSEHSKDTGELFF. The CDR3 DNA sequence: TGTGCCAGCAGTGAACACAGCAAGGACACCGGGGAGCTGTTTTTT.

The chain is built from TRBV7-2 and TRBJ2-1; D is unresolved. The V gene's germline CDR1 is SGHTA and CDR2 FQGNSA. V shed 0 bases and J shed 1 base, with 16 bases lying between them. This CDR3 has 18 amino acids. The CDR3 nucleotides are TGTGCCAGCAGCTTAGCAAGGCTAGTGAAACAATCCTACAATGAGCAGTTCTTC. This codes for CASSLARLVKQSYNEQFF.